The 3 T cell receptor beta chains reported below all come from one sample, sequenced in a study of shared clonotypes between healthy human individuals. The repertoire was sequenced with immunoSEQ multiplex PCR; TCRdb's copy has only in-frame clones and lacks some. The table includes about 450,000 clones, 79% detected once. The material sequenced was PBMCs. These receptor sequences come from a woman aged 40 to 49 in good health. Some clones in this sample may be carry-over from other donors' samples.

The chain carries TRBV7-3 and TRBJ2-1, with TRBD2 as a possible D gene (5 bases). V dropped 1 base and J dropped 4 bases, with 14 bases sitting between them. CDR1 is SGHTA, CDR2 FQGTGA, per germline. This CDR3 has 16 amino acids. The CDR3 is CASSLSPGLAYNEQFF. DNA of the CDR3: TGTGCCAGCAGCTTAAGCCCCGGACTCGCTTACAATGAGCAGTTCTTC.

This sequence joins TRBV11-2 and TRBJ1-1; tentatively, D is TRBD1 (6 bases). V was trimmed by 4 bases and J by 4 bases, leaving 22 bases between them. This CDR3 is built from 17 residues. Germline CDR1 and CDR2: SGHAT and FQNNGV. CDR3 nucleotide sequence: TGTGCCAGCAGCTCGACAGGCAACCTGGCATCGCGCACTGAAGCTTTCTTT. It encodes CASSSTGNLASRTEAFF.

This clone came up a few times. The rearrangement joins TRBV15 to TRBJ1-1; D not certain. The CDR3 sequence is 13 residues long. Germline V CDR1 and CDR2: LNHNV, YYDKDF (reference sequence). Deletions cut 5 bases from V and 0 bases from J, with 7 bases between. The CDR3 protein is CATSLGMNTEAFF. CDR3 DNA: TGTGCCACCAGCCTGGGCATGAACACTGAAGCTTTCTTT.